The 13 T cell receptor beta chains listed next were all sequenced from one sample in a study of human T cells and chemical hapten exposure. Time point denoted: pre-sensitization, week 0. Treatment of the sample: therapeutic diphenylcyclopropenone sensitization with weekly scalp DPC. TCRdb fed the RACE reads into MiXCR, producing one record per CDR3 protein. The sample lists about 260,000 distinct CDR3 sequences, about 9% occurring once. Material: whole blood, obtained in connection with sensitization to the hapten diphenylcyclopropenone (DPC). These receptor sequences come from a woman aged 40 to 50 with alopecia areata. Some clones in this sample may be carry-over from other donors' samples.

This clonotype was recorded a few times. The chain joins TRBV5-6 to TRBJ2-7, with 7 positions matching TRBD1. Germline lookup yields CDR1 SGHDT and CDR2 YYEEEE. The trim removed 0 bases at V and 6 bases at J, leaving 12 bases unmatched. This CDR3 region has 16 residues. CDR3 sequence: CASSLGATGTPLEQYF. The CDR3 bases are TGTGCCAGCAGCTTGGGGGCGACAGGGACCCCCCTCGAGCAGTACTTC.

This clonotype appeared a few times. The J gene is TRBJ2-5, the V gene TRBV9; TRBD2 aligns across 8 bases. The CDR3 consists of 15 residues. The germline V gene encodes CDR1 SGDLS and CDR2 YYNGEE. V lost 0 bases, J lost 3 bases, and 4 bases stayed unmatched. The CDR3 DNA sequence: TGTGCCAGCAGCGTAGCGGGAGGGTTGAAAGAGACCCAGTACTTC. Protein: CASSVAGGLKETQYF.

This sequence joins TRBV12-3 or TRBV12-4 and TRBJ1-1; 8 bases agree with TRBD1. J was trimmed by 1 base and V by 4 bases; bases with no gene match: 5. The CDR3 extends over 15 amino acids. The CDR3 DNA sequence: TGTGCCAGCAGTTCTCGGACAGGGAAGAACACTGAAGCTTTCTTT. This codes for CASSSRTGKNTEAFF.

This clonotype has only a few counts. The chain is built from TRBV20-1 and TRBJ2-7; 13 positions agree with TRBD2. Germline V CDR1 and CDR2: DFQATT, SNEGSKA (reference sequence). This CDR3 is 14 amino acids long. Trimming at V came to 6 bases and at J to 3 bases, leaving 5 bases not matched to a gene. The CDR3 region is CSAPRTSGSYEQYF. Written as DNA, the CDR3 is TGCAGTGCCCCTCGGACTAGCGGGAGCTACGAGCAGTACTTC.

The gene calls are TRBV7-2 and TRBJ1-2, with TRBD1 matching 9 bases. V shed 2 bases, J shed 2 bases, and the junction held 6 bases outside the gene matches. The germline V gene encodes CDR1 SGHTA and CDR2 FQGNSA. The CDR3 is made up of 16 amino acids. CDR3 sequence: CASSLKWGTGNYGYTF. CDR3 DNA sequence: TGTGCCAGCAGCTTAAAGTGGGGGACAGGGAACTATGGCTACACCTTC.

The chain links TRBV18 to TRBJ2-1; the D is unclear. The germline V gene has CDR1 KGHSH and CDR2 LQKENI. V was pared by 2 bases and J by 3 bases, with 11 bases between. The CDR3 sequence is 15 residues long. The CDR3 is CASSPVLTNYNEQFF. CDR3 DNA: TGTGCCAGCTCACCAGTCTTAACTAACTACAATGAGCAGTTCTTC.

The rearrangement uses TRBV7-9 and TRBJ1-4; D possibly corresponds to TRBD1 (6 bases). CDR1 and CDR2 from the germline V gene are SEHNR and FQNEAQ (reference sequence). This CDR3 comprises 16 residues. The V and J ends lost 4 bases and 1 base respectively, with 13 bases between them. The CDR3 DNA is TGTGCCAGCAGCTCAACTCTACAGGGAACTAATGAAAAACTGTTTTTT. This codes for CASSSTLQGTNEKLFF.

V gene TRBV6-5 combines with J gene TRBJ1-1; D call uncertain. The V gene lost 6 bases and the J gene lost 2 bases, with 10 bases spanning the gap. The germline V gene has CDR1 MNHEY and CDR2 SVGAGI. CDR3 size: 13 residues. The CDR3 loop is CASRKTGNTEAFF. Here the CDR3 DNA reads TGTGCCAGCAGGAAGACGGGAAACACTGAAGCTTTCTTT.

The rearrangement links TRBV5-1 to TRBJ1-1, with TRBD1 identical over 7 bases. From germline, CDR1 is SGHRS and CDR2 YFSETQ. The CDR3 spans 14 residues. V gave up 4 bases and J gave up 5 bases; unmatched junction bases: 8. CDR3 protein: CASSPGGVATEAFF. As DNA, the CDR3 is TGCGCCAGCAGCCCAGGGGGGGTGGCAACTGAAGCTTTCTTT.

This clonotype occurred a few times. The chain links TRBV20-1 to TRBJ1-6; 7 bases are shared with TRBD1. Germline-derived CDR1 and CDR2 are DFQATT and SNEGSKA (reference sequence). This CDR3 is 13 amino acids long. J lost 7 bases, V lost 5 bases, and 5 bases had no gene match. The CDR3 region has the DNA TGCAGTGCTGCCGGGACAGCCAATTCACCCCTCCACTTT. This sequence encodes CSAAGTANSPLHF.

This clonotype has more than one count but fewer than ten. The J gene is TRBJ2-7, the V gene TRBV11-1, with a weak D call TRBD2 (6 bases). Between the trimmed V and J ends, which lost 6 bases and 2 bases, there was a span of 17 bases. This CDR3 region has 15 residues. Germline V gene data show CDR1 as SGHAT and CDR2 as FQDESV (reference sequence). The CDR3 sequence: CASRKAGTFPYEQYF. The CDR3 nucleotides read TGTGCCAGCAGAAAAGCGGGTACATTTCCCTACGAGCAGTACTTC.

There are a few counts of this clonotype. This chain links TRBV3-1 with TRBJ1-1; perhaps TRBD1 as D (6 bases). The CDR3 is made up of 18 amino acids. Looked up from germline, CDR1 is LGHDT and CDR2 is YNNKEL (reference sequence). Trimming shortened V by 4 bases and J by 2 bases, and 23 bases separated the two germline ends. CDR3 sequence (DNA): TGTGCCAGCAGCCCCTTCGGTAAGGGGGTACAGCTTAACACTGAAGCTTTCTTT. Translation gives CASSPFGKGVQLNTEAFF.

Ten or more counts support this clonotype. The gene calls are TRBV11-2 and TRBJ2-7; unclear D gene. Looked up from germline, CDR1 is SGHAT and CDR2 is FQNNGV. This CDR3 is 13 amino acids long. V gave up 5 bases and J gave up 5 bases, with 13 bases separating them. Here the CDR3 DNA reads TGTGCCAGCAGCCTAGGCCTCAGGCACGAGCAGTACTTC. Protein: CASSLGLRHEQYF.